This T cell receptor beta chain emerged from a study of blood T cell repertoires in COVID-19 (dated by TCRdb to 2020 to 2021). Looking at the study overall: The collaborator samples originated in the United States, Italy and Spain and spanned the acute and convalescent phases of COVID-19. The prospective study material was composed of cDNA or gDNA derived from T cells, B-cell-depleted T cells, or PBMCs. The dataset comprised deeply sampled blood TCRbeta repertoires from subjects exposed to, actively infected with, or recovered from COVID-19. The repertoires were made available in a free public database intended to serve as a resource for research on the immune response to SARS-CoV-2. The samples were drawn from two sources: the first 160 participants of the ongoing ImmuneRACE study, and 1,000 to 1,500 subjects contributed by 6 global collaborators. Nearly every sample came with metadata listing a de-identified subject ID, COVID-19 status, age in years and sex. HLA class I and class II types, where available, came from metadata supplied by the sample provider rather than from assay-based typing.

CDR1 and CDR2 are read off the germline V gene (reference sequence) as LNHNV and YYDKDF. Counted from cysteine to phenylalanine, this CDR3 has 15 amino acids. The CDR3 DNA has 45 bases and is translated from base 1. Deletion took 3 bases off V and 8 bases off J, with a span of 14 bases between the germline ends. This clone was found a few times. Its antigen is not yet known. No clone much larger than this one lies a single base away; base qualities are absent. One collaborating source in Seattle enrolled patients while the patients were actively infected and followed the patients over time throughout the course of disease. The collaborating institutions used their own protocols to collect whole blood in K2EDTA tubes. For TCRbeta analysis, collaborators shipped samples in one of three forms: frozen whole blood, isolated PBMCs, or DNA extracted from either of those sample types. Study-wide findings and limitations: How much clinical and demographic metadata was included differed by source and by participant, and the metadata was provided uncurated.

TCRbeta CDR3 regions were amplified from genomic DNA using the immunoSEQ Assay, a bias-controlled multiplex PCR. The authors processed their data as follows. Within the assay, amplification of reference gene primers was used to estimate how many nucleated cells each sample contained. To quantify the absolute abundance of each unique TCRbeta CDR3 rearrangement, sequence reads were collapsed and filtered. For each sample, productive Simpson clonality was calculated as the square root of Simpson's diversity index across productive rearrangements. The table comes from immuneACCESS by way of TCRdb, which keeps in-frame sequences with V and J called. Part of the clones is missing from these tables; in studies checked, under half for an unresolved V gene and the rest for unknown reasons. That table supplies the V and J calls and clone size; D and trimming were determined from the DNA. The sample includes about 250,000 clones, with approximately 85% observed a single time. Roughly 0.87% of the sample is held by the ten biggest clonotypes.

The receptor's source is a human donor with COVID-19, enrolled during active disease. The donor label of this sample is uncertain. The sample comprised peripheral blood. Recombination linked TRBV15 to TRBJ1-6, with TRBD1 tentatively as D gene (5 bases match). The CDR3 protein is CATSRDGHVDSPLHF. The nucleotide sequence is TGTGCCACCAGCAGGGACGGACACGTGGATTCACCCCTCCACTTT.